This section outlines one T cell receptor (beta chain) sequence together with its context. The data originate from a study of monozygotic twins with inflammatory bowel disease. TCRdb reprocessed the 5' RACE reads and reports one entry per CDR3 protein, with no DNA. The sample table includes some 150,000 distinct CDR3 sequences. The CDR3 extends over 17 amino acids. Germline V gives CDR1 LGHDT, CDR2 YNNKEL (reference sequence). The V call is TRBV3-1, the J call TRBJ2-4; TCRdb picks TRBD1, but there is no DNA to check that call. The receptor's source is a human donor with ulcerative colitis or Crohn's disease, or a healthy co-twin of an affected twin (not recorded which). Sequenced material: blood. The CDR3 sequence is CASSPPRDRVAKNIQYF. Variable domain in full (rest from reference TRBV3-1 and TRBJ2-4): DTAVSQTPKYLVTQMGNDKSIKCEQNLGHDTMYWYKQDSKKFLKIMFSYNNKELIINETVPNRFSPKSPDKAHLNLHINSLELGDSAVYFCASSPPRDRVAKNIQYFGAGTRLSVL.